This T cell receptor (beta chain) was observed in a study of identical twins. Study-wide findings and caveats: A lower insertion count was a feature of abundant cord blood beta clonotypes, with no such feature in memory repertoires. Sequences that were beta out-of-frame showed weaker excess twin sharing.

This clonotype was detected ten times or more. Its antigen is unknown. The CDR3 runs 15 residues. V was shortened by 7 bases and J by 7 bases, with 21 bases between the two germline ends. The germline gives CDR1 SGDLS, CDR2 YYNGEE. TCRdb redid the calling of the 5' RACE reads with MiXCR, one entry per CDR3 protein. The data hold about 160,000 distinct CDR3 sequences, with roughly 3.2% observed a single time. The receptor's source is a man younger than 30 in good health. Sequencing was performed on memory T cells sorted from blood. The chain employs TRBV9 and TRBJ2-1, with a weak D call TRBD2 (5 bases). CDR3 amino acids: CASAYSGEGWNEQFF. The CDR3 bases are TGTGCCAGCGCCTACTCCGGGGAAGGATGGAATGAGCAGTTCTTC.